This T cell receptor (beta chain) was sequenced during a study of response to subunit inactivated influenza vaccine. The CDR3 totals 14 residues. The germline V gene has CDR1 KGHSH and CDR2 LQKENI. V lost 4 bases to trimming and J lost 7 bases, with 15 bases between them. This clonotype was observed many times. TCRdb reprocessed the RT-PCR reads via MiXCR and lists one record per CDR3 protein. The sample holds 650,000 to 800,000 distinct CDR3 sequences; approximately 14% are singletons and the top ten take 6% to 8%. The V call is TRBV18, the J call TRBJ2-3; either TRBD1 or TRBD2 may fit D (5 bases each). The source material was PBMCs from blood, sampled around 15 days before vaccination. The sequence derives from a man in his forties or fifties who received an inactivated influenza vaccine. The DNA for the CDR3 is TGTGCCAGCTCACGGGACCGATCCTCGAATACGCAGTATTTT. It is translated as CASSRDRSSNTQYF. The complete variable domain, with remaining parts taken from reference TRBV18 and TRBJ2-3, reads NAGVMQNPRHLVRRRGQEARLRCSPMKGHSHVYWYRQLPEEGLKFMVYLQKENIIDESGMPKERFSAEFPKEGPSILRIQQVVRGDSAAYFCASSRDRSSNTQYFGPGTRLTVL.